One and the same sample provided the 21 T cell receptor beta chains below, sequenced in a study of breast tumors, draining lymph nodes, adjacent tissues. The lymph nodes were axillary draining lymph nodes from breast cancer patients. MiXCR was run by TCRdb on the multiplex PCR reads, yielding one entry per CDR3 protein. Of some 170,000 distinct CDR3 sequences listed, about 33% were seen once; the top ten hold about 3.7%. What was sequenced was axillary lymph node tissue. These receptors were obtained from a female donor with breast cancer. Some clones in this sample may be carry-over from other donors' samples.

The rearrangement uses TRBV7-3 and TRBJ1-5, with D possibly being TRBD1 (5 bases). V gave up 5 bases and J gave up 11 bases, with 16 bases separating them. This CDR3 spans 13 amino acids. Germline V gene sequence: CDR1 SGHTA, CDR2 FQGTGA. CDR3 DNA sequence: TGTGCCAGCAGCCTTAGTAGGGGAGAGACCCAGCATTTT. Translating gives CASSLSRGETQHF.

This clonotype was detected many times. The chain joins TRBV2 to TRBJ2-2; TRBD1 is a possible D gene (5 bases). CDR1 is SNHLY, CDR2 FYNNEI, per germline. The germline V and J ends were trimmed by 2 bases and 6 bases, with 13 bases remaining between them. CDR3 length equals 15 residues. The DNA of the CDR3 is TGTGCCAGCAGTGAAATGTCAGGGAAAGCCGGGGAGCTGTTTTTT. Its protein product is CASSEMSGKAGELFF.

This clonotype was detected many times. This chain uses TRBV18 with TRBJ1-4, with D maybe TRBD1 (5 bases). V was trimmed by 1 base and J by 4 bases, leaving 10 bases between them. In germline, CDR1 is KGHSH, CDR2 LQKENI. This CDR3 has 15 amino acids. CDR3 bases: TGTGCCAGCTCACCACAGGGACGGGTTAATGAAAAACTGTTTTTT. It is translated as CASSPQGRVNEKLFF.

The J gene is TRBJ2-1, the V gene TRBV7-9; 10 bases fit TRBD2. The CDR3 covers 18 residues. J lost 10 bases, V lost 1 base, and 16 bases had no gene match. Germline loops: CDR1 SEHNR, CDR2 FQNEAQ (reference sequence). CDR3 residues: CASSLGQAGGPISLEQFF. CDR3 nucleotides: TGTGCCAGCAGCTTAGGTCAAGCGGGAGGGCCCATATCTCTCGAGCAGTTCTTC.

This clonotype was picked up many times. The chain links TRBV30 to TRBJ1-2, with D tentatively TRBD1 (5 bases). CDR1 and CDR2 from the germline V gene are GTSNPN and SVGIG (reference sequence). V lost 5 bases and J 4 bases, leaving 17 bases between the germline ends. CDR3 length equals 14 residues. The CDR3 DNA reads TGTGCCTGGGGGGGGAGATGGGAGGGCTATGGCTACACCTTC. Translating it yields CAWGGRWEGYGYTF.

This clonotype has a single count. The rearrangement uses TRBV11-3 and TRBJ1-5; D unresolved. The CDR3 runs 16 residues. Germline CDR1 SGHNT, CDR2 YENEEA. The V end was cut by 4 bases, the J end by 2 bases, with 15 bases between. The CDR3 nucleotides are TGTGCCAGCAGCTCTGTTGCTGGGAACGGCAATCAGCCCCAGCATTTT. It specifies CASSSVAGNGNQPQHF.

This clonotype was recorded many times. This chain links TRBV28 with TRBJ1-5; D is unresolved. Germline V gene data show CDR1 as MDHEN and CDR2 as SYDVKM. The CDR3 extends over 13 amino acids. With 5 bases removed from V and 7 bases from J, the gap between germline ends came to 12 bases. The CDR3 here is CASSTSGWQPQHF. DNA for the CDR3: TGTGCCAGCAGTACTAGCGGATGGCAGCCCCAGCATTTT.

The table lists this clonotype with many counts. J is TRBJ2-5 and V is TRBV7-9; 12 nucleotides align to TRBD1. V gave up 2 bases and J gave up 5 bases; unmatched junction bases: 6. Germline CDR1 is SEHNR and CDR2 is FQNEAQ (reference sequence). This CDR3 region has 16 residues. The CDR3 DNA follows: TGTGCCAGCAGCTTATCGCGGGACAGGGGGCGGGAGACCCAGTACTTC. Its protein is CASSLSRDRGRETQYF.

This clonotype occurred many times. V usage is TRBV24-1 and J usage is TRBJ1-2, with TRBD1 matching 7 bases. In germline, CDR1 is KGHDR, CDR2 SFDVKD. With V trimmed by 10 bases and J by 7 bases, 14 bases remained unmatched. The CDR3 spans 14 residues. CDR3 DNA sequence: TGTGCCACGGAGTCGGGCAGGGGGGACTGTGGCTACACCTTC. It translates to CATESGRGDCGYTF.

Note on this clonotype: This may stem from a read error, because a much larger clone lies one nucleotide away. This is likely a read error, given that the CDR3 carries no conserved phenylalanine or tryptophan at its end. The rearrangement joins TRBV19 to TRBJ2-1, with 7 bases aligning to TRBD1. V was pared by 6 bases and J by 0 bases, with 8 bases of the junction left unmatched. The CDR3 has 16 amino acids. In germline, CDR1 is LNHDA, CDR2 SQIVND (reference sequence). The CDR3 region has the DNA TGTGCCAGTAGGGACAGGTTGACTTACTCCTACAATGAGCAGTTCTCC. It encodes CASRDRLTYSYNEQFS.

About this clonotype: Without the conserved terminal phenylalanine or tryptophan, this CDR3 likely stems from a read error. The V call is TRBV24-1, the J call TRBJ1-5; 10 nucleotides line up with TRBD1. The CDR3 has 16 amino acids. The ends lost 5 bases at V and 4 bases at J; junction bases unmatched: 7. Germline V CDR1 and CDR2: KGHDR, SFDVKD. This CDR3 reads CATSGWGQGINQPQHS. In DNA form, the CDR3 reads TGTGCCACCAGTGGCTGGGGACAGGGGATTAATCAGCCCCAGCATTCT.

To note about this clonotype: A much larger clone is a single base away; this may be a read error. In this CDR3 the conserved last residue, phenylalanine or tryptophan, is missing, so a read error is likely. CDR3 protein: CASSQGALPYQPQHS. In nucleotides, the CDR3 is TGTGCCAGCAGCCAAGGGGCCCTTCCCTATCAGCCCCAGCATTCT. This chain connects TRBV3-1 to TRBJ1-5; no reliable D call. Trimming shortened V by 1 base and J by 5 bases, and 12 bases separated the two germline ends. The CDR3 sequence is 15 residues long. Germline V gives CDR1 LGHDT, CDR2 YNNKEL (reference sequence).

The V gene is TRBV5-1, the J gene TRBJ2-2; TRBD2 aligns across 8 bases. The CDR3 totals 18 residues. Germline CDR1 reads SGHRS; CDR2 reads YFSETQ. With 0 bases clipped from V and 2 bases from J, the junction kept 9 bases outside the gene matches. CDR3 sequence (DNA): TGCGCCAGCAGCTTGGAAATATTAGCGGGAACTAACACCGGGGAGCTGTTTTTT. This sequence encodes CASSLEILAGTNTGELFF.

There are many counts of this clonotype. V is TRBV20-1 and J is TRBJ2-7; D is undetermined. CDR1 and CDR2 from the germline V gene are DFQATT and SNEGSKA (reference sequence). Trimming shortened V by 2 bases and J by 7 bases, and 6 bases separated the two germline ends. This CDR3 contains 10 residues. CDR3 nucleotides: TGCAGTGCTAGACTAAGGGAGCAGTACTTC. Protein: CSARLREQYF.

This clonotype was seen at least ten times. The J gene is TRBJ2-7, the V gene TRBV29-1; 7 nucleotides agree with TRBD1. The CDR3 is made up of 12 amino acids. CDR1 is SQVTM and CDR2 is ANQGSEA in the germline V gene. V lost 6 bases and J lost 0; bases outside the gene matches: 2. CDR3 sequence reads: CSVGDSSYEQYF. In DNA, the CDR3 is TGCAGCGTGGGGGACAGCTCCTACGAGCAGTACTTC.

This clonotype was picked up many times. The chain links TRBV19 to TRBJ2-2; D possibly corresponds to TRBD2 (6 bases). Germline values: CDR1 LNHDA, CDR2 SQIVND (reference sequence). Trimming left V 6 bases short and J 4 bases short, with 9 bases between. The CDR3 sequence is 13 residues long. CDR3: CASRVGGTGELFF. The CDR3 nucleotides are TGTGCCAGTAGAGTGGGGGGCACCGGGGAGCTGTTTTTT.

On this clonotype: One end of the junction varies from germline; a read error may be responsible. DNA of the CDR3: TGTGCCAGCAGTTTCTACAGGGATGGAAACACCATATGTTTT. It specifies CASSFYRDGNTICF. V is TRBV12-3 or TRBV12-4 and J is TRBJ1-3; D is perhaps TRBD1 (6 bases). CDR3 length: 14 amino acids.

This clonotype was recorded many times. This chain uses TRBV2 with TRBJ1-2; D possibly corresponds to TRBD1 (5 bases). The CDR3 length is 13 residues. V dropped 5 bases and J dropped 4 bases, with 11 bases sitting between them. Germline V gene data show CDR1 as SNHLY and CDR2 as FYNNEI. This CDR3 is CASSPTGSYGYTF. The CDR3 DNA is TGTGCCAGCAGTCCAACAGGATCCTATGGCTACACCTTC.

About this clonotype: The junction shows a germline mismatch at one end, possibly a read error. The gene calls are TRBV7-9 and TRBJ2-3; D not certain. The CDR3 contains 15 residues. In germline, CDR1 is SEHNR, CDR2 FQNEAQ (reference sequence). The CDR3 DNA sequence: TGTGCCAGCAGCTTACCCCAGGATGGTACAGATACGCGGTATTTT. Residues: CASSLPQDGTDTRYF.

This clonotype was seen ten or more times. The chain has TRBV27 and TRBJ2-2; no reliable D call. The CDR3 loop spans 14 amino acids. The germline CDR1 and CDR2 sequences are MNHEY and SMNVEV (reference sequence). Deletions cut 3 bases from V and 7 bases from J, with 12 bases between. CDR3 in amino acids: CASSLNTRGGELFF. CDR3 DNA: TGTGCCAGCAGTTTGAACACCCGCGGCGGGGAGCTGTTTTTT.

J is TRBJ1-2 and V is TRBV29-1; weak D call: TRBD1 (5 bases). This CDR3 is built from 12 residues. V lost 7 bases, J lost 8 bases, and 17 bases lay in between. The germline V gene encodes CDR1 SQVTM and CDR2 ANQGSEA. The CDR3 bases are TGCAGCGGAGCAGGGTCGGCAGGCGGCTACACCTTC. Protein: CSGAGSAGGYTF. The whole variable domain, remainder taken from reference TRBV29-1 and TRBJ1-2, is SAVISQKPSRDICQRGTSLTIQCQVDSQVTMMFWYRQQPGQSLTLIATANQGSEATYESGFVIDKFPISRPNLTFSTLTVSNMSPEDSSIYLCSGAGSAGGYTFGSGTRLTVV.